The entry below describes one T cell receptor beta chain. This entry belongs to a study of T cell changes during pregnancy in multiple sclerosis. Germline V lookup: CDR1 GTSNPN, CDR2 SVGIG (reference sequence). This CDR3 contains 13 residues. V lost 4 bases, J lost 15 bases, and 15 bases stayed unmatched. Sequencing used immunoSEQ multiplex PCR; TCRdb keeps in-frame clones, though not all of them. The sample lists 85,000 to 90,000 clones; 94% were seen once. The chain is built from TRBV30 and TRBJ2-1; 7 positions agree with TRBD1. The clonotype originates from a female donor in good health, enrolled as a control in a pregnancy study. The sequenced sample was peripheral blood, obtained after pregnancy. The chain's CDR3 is CAWTLGDSGGRFF. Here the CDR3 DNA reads TGTGCCTGGACTTTGGGGGACAGCGGCGGTCGGTTCTTC.